Listed here are 9 T cell receptor beta chains from one sample, sequenced in a study of OX40 agonist ivuxolimab in advanced cancers. Generated by immunoSEQ multiplex PCR, the TCRdb table keeps only in-frame clones and is missing some. Among about 84,000 clones listed, 80% to 90% were seen once. The source material was CD4+ or CD8+ T cells sorted from blood, sampled in a trial of the OX40 agonist ivuxolimab. All receptors come from an adult with an advanced solid tumor such as melanoma, head and neck, liver or kidney cancer.

This clone showed up just once. The chain carries TRBV7-9 and TRBJ1-1, with D unresolved. This CDR3 is built from 13 residues. Trimming removed 2 bases from V and 12 bases from J, with 16 bases in between. CDR1 SEHNR and CDR2 FQNEAQ come from the germline V gene (reference sequence). CDR3 sequence (DNA): TGTGCCAGCAGCTTACCTGACCACGAAGCCACTTTCTTT. Translation: CASSLPDHEATFF.

The rearrangement links TRBV7-3 to TRBJ2-5; possibly TRBD1 for D (6 bases). The CDR3 is 14 amino acids. In germline, CDR1 is SGHTA, CDR2 FQGTGA. Trimming cost V 3 bases and J 1 base, with 9 bases left between them. CDR3 residues: CASSLQGPQETQYF. CDR3 in DNA: TGTGCCAGCAGCTTGCAGGGGCCCCAAGAGACCCAGTACTTC.

The chain recombines TRBV28 with TRBJ2-7; 15 bases map to TRBD2. Per the germline V gene, CDR1 is MDHEN and CDR2 is SYDVKM. V lost 4 bases to trimming and J lost 2 bases; unmatched junction nucleotides: 6. The CDR3 covers 17 residues. The CDR3 sequence is CASSSPGLAGGPYEQYF. CDR3 in DNA: TGTGCCAGCAGTTCCCCCGGACTAGCGGGAGGGCCCTACGAGCAGTACTTC. Complete variable domain (other parts from reference TRBV28 and TRBJ2-7): DVKVTQSSRYLVKRTGEKVFLECVQDMDHENMFWYRQDPGLGLRLIYFSYDVKMKEKGDIPEGYSVSREKKERFSLILESASTNQTSMYLCASSSPGLAGGPYEQYFGPGTRLTVT.

The V and J genes are TRBV5-1 and TRBJ2-6, with D perhaps matching TRBD1 (6 bases). This CDR3 is built from 16 residues. V was cut by 3 bases and J by 1 base, with 11 bases left in between. Germline CDR1 reads SGHRS; CDR2 reads YFSETQ. The CDR3 loop reads CASSSNRASGANVLTF. CDR3 in DNA: TGCGCCAGCAGCTCGAACAGGGCTTCTGGGGCCAACGTCCTGACTTTC.

This rearrangement joins TRBV6-5 to TRBJ1-2; no firm D call. Trimming removed 0 bases from V and 3 bases from J, with 11 bases in between. CDR3 length: 15 amino acids. CDR1 and CDR2 from the germline V gene are MNHEY and SVGAGI. The CDR3 region has the DNA TGTGCCAGCAGTTACTCGCGTCGGCTCCACTATGGCTACACCTTC. Translated: CASSYSRRLHYGYTF.

With respect to this clone: At one of its ends the junction is not consistent with the germline gene, which may arise from a read error. V gene TRBV7-4 combines with J gene TRBJ2-5, with D perhaps assigned TRBD1 or TRBD2 (5 bases each). This CDR3 spans 14 amino acids. Looked up from germline, CDR1 is SGHVT and CDR2 is SQSDAQ. CDR3 amino acids: CASSPYGDQETQYF. For the CDR3, the DNA is TGTGCCAGCAGCCCCTACGGGGACCAGGAGACCCAGTACTTC.

The gene calls are TRBV13 and TRBJ2-2; either TRBD1 or TRBD2 may fit D (5 bases each). Trimming shortened V by 1 base and J by 0 bases, and 9 bases separated the two germline ends. The CDR3 totals 16 residues. From germline, CDR1 is PRHDT and CDR2 FYEKMQ (reference sequence). Here the CDR3 reads CASSLEWGTNTGELFF. CDR3 in DNA: TGTGCCAGCAGCTTAGAGTGGGGGACGAACACCGGGGAGCTGTTTTTT.

This clone has just a few counts. V usage is TRBV9 and J usage is TRBJ1-1; D may be TRBD1 (5 bases). The CDR3 has 15 amino acids. V was pared by 4 bases and J by 2 bases, with 15 bases between. Per the germline V gene, CDR1 is SGDLS and CDR2 is YYNGEE. CDR3 DNA: TGTGCCAGCAGCTCCCAGACCAGGGCTAACACTGAAGCTTTCTTT. Protein product: CASSSQTRANTEAFF.

The V and J genes are TRBV2 and TRBJ1-4, with D possibly TRBD1 on 6 matching bases. V lost 8 bases, J lost 0 bases, and 16 bases lay in between. Germline V gene sequence: CDR1 SNHLY, CDR2 FYNNEI. There are 16 residues in the CDR3. The CDR3 loop reads CASFGRGLATNEKLFF. CDR3 DNA: TGTGCCAGCTTCGGCAGGGGCCTTGCAACTAATGAAAAACTGTTTTTT.